Listed here are 3 T cell receptor beta chains from one sample, sequenced in a study of graft-versus-host responses after intestinal transplantation. TCRdb's copy holds only in-frame clones and misses some; the assay was immunoSEQ multiplex PCR. The top ten hold roughly 2.2% of the sample, which has more than 13,000 clones, approximately 36% seen once. Irradiated, violet-dye-labeled stimulators (around 200,000) were plated alongside around 200,000 CFSE-labeled responders. Sample: alloreactive CD8+ T cells from a mixed lymphocyte reaction culture, taken before intestinal transplant. Subset meaning: CFSE-low proliferating T cells sorted from roughly six-day pre-transplant mixed lymphocyte reaction (GvH or HvG direction). The receptors originated from a human patient who received an intestinal transplant.

V and J are TRBV4-1 and TRBJ2-5, with a possible D match to TRBD2 (6 bases). There are 14 residues in the CDR3. Germline assignment: CDR1 MGHRA and CDR2 YSYEKL. V was shortened by 0 bases and J by 4 bases, with 9 bases between the two germline ends. CDR3 loop: CASSQDGLPETQYF. CDR3 sequence (DNA): TGCGCCAGCAGCCAAGATGGACTACCAGAGACCCAGTACTTC.

The CDR3: CASSPTPGTGSSYNSPLHF. CDR3 sequence (DNA): TGTGCCAGCAGCCCAACACCCGGGACAGGGAGCTCCTATAATTCACCCCTCCACTTT. This chain joins TRBV13 and TRBJ1-6; TRBD1 aligns across 9 bases. The CDR3 is 19 residues long. The V and J ends lost 5 bases and 0 bases, in that order; junction bases with no gene match: 11. Germline assignment: CDR1 PRHDT and CDR2 FYEKMQ (reference sequence). Variable domain in full (rest from reference TRBV13 and TRBJ1-6): AAGVIQSPRHLIKEKRETATLKCYPIPRHDTVYWYQQGPGQDPQFLISFYEKMQSDKGSIPDRFSAQQFSDYHSELNMSSLELGDSALYFCASSPTPGTGSSYNSPLHFGNGTRLTVT.

The chain's CDR3 is CASSLGSGADYEQYF. CDR3 coding DNA: TGTGCCAGCAGCTTAGGATCCGGGGCCGACTACGAGCAGTACTTC. This chain uses TRBV11-2 with TRBJ2-7; the D gene could be TRBD1 or TRBD2 (5 bases each). CDR3 length: 15 residues. Trimming shortened V by 1 base and J by 3 bases, and 13 bases separated the two germline ends. The germline gives CDR1 SGHAT, CDR2 FQNNGV.